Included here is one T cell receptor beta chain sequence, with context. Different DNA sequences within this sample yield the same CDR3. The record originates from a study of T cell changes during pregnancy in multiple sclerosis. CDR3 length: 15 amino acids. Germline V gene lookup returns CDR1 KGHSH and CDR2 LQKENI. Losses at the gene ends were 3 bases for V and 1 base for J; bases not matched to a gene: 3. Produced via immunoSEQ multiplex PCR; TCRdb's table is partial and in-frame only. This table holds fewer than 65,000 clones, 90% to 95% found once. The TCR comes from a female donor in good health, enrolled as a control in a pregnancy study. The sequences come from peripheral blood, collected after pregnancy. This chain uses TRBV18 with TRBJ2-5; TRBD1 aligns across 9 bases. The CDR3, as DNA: TGTGCCAGCTCACCGGCGACAGGGGGCCAAGAGACCCAGTACTTC. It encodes CASSPATGGQETQYF.